This is a list of T cell receptor beta chains from one sample in a study of T cells after yellow fever vaccination. One entry per CDR3 protein results from TCRdb running MiXCR on the 5' RACE reads. The data contain about 630,000 distinct CDR3 sequences, more than 9% of them singletons. Sequencing used PBMCs, obtained on the day of the yellow fever booster vaccination. Receptor source: a man aged 25-45 years who received the YFV17D yellow fever vaccine. Both conserved end residues are part of each CDR3. A D gene is named only where the DNA matches it firmly. Not every row has a clone size; where given, it reads once, few, many or a size class.

>TRBV7-2|TRBJ2-4|-|-
TGTGCCAGCAGCTTACCGGGACCAAACATTCAGTACTTC
CASSLPGPNIQYF
>TRBV5-1|TRBJ2-1|few|TRBD2
TGCGCCAGCAGCCCGAGAGGGGAGGGTGAGCAGTTCTTC
CASSPRGEGEQFF
>TRBV6-1|TRBJ2-7|-|-
TGTGCCAGCAGTGAAGAGGTTACCATATACTTC
CASSEEVTIYF
>TRBV6-1|TRBJ2-7|few|-
TGTGCCAGTCTTAGGACGGAATCATCTTCCTACGAGCAGTACTTC
CASLRTESSSYEQYF
>TRBV11-2|TRBJ2-1|many|TRBD2
TGTGCCAGCAGCTTAGGTCGAGAGCGGGACCTTCGCAATGAGCAGTTCTTC
CASSLGRERDLRNEQFF
>TRBV9|TRBJ2-3|few|-
TGTGCCAGCAGCATGAATCTGACAGCAGACACAGATACGCAGTATTTT
CASSMNLTADTDTQYF
>TRBV27|TRBJ2-7|-|TRBD1
TGTGCCAGCAGTCACGGACAGGGGGCTTGGGAGCAGTACTTC
CASSHGQGAWEQYF
>TRBV20-1|TRBJ2-3|-|-
TGCAGTGCTAGCGGTCTAGCCAGTTCCACAGATACGCAGTATTTT
CSASGLASSTDTQYF
>TRBV6-5|TRBJ2-5|few|TRBD2
TGTGCCAGCAGTTACGAACGGGAGGGAGAGACCCAGTACTTC
CASSYEREGETQYF
>TRBV20-1|TRBJ2-3|-|-
TGCAGTGTGGGGAGACACACAGATACGCAGTATTTT
CSVGRHTDTQYF
>TRBV29-1|TRBJ1-1|-|TRBD1
TGCAGCGTCGCCGGGACAGGGGGTACTGAAGCTTTCTTT
CSVAGTGGTEAFF
>TRBV5-1|TRBJ1-1|few|TRBD1
TGCGCCAGCAGCTTCCGACAGGGGGGGACCACTGAAGCTTTCTTT
CASSFRQGGTTEAFF
>TRBV6-1|TRBJ1-3|-|-
TGTGCCAGCAGTGAAGGGCGACAGAACTCTGGAAACACCATATATTTT
CASSEGRQNSGNTIYF
>TRBV12-3/TRBV12-4|TRBJ1-5|-|-
TGTGCCAGCAGTTTAGAGCAGGGGCAGCCCCAGCATTTT
CASSLEQGQPQHF
>TRBV7-6|TRBJ2-1|few|TRBD1
TGTGCCAGCAGCAGAACGACAGGGGACAATGAGCAGTTCTTC
CASSRTTGDNEQFF
>TRBV20-1|TRBJ1-1|-|-
TGCAGTGCCTATCCCTCGGGACGGACGAACACTGAAGCTTTCTTT
CSAYPSGRTNTEAFF
>TRBV5-1|TRBJ2-5|many|-
TGCGCCAGCAGCACGGCAGGGTACCAAGAGACCCAGTACTTC
CASSTAGYQETQYF
>TRBV5-7|TRBJ2-3|-|TRBD1
TGTGCCAGCAGCTTGGTCGGCAGGGGGCAAACAGATACGCAGTATTTT
CASSLVGRGQTDTQYF
>TRBV6-1|TRBJ2-2|-|-
TGTGCCAGCGGCACACGCACAACGGGCGTGGAGCTGTTTTTT
CASGTRTTGVELFF
>TRBV24-1|TRBJ2-5|many|TRBD2
TGTGCCACCAGTGATCCGACTAGCGGGAGCGGAGAGACCCAGTACTTC
CATSDPTSGSGETQYF
>TRBV5-4|TRBJ1-1|-|TRBD1
TGTGCCAGCAGCCCTACTAAGACAGGGCTGAACACTGAAGCTTTCTTT
CASSPTKTGLNTEAFF
>TRBV10-2|TRBJ2-7|-|TRBD1
TGCGCCAGCAGCGGACAGGGTCCCCTCTACGAGCAGTACTTC
CASSGQGPLYEQYF
>TRBV5-1|TRBJ2-5|few|-
TGCGCCAGCAGCCAGGAAAGGGGGCAAGAGACCCAGTACTTC
CASSQERGQETQYF
>TRBV10-2|TRBJ2-3|few|TRBD1
TGCGCCAGCAGTGAACAGGGGACATCCACAGATACGCAGTATTTT
CASSEQGTSTDTQYF